The clone carrying this T cell receptor beta chain was observed a few times. The germline V gene encodes CDR1 SGHRS and CDR2 YFSETQ. The ends were cut back, 0 bases at V and 2 bases at J, with 12 bases in the middle. The CDR3 runs to 16 residues. As originally analysed: Reference gene primer amplification in the assay estimated nucleated cell counts. The table came from immunoSEQ multiplex PCR; TCRdb's copy has only in-frame clones and leaves some out. V and J calls and clone size are those listed in that table; D and trimming were worked out from the DNA. The top ten hold 0.75% to 0.85% of the sample, which has around 460,000 clones, around nine tenths seen once. The data are from a study of blood T cell repertoires in COVID-19. The wider study: Samples came from the United States, Italy and Spain, spanning acute and convalescent COVID-19. In each case, the material was cDNA or gDNA derived from T cells, B-cell-depleted T cells, or PBMCs.

Followed over time, Seattle patients had been enrolled while infection was active. The chain combines TRBV5-1 with TRBJ1-3; no clear D gene. The TCR originated in a young man with COVID-19, enrolled during active disease. Sequencing was done on a sample of peripheral blood. The CDR3 reads CASSLGFGETGNTIYF. CDR3 sequence (DNA): TGCGCCAGCAGCTTGGGTTTTGGGGAGACTGGAAACACCATATATTTT.